This TCR delta chain was captured in a study of Vδ1+ human thymocytes. This clone was seen only a few times. Its matching antigen is unknown. CDR3 size: 14 residues. V was shortened by 1 base and J by 2 bases, with 8 bases between the two germline ends. From germline, CDR1 is TSWWSYY and CDR2 QGS. General study points: Highly polyclonal TRG and TRD repertoires with Gaussian CDR3 length distributions appeared in thymus.

Sequences come from RNA converted to cDNA by reverse transcription. CDR3 amplicons came from multiplex PCR with pooled V-gene forward and constant-region reverse primers. TCRdb reprocessed the multiplex PCR reads through CATT. The sample holds 80,000 or so delta-chain clones, approximately 37% seen once. What was sequenced was Vdelta1+ gamma-delta thymocytes from the thymus. As for subset: FACS-sorted CD3+ TCRalphabeta- TCRVdelta1+ TCRVdelta2- thymocytes. The origin of this receptor is a boy in the first two years of life who had congenital heart surgery. The chain employs TRDV1 and TRDJ1; D is ambiguous. This chain's CDR3 is CALGEQERTDKLIF. CDR3 bases: TGTGCTCTTGGGGAACAGGAAAGGACCGATAAACTCATCTTT.